The clone carrying this TCR beta chain was seen once. These data are taken from a study of shared clonotypes between healthy human individuals. V was shortened by 1 base and J by 8 bases, with 9 bases between the two germline ends. The CDR3 is 13 amino acids. Per germline, CDR1 SNHLY and CDR2 FYNNEI. Replicate PCRs run on sorted subsets employed roughly 190 ng DNA, tens of thousands of T cell genomes. Profiled with immunoSEQ multiplex PCR; TCRdb holds only in-frame clones, not every one. This table has roughly 2,300,000 clones, approximately 90% appearing once. The chain joins TRBV2 to TRBJ1-5, with a tentative D call TRBD1 (5 bases). This TCR was sampled from a young man in good health. Some clones in this sample may be carry-over from other donors' samples. Sequencing used naive CD4+ T cells from PBMCs. Sample subset: CD45RA+ positively selected. This CDR3 reads CASSEERGEPQHF. The CDR3 coding sequence is TGTGCCAGCAGTGAAGAGAGGGGCGAGCCCCAGCATTTT.